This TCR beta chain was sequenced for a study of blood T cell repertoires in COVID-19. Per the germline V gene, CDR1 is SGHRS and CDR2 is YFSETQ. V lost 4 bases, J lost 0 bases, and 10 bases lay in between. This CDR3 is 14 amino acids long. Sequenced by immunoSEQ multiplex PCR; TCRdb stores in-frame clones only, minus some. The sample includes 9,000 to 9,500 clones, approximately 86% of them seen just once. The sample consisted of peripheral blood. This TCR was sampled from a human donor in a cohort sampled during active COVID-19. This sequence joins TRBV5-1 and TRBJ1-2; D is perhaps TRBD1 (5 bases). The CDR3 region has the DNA TGCGCCAGCAGCCGGGGGGGAGCTAACTATGGCTACACCTTC. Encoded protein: CASSRGGANYGYTF.